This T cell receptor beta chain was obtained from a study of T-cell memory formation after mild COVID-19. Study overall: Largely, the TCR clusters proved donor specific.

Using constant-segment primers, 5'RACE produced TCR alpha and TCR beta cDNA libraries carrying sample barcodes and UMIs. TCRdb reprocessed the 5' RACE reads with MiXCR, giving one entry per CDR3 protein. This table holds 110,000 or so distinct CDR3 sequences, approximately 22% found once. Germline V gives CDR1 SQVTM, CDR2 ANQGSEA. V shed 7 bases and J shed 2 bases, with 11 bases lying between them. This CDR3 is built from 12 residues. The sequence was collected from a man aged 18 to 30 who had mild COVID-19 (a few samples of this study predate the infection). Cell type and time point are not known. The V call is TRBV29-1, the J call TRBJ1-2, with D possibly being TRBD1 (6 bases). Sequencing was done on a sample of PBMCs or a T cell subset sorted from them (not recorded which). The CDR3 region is CSATGPNYGYTF. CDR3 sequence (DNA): TGCAGCGCTACAGGGCCCAACTATGGCTACACCTTC.